The 19 T cell receptor beta chains in this list originate from one sample, sequenced in a study of shared clonotypes between healthy human individuals. Assay used: immunoSEQ multiplex PCR; TCRdb lists only in-frame clones, some missing. The sample holds 2 million to 2.5 million clones, around 95% seen once. The specimen sequenced was naive CD4+ T cells sorted from blood. Stated subset: CD45RA+ positively selected. Every receptor here comes from a man in his late teens or twenties in good health.

The rearrangement uses TRBV28 and TRBJ2-7; possibly TRBD2 for D (6 bases). CDR3 length equals 13 residues. V shed 5 bases and J shed 1 base, with 9 bases lying between them. Germline V CDR1 and CDR2: MDHEN, SYDVKM. The CDR3 sequence: CASSRGGSYEQYF. The CDR3 nucleotides are TGTGCCAGCAGTCGTGGGGGGTCCTACGAGCAGTACTTC. Filled out from reference TRBV28 and TRBJ2-7, the complete variable domain reads DVKVTQSSRYLVKRTGEKVFLECVQDMDHENMFWYRQDPGLGLRLIYFSYDVKMKEKGDIPEGYSVSREKKERFSLILESASTNQTSMYLCASSRGGSYEQYFGPGTRLTVT.

A single count supports this clone. The chain couples TRBV4-2 to TRBJ1-2; 8 positions match TRBD1. From germline, CDR1 is LGHNA and CDR2 YNFKEQ. Trimming took 1 base from V and 4 from J; bases not matched to a gene: 8. CDR3 length: 16 amino acids. CDR3 coding DNA: TGTGCCAGCAGCCAAGCCCAGGGGGCGTCTGGCTATGGCTACACCTTC. Its protein is CASSQAQGASGYGYTF.

V usage is TRBV11-2 and J usage is TRBJ1-4; D not resolved. The CDR3 sequence is 14 residues long. V was shortened by 5 bases and J by 8 bases, with 15 bases between the two germline ends. Germline V lookup: CDR1 SGHAT, CDR2 FQNNGV. The CDR3: CASSPGYPYEKLFF. The CDR3 bases are TGTGCCAGCAGCCCCGGTTATCCCTACGAAAAACTGTTTTTT.

This chain links TRBV30 with TRBJ1-4; D ambiguous. The CDR3 is made up of 15 amino acids. Looked up from germline, CDR1 is GTSNPN and CDR2 is SVGIG (reference sequence). The V gene lost 0 bases and the J gene lost 8 bases, with 16 bases spanning the gap. DNA for the CDR3: TGTGCCTGGAGTGTAATCGGGTATGTCCCAGAAAAACTGTTTTTT. The encoded protein is CAWSVIGYVPEKLFF.

This chain links TRBV2 with TRBJ2-5, with 15 bases lining up with TRBD2. Germline CDR1 SNHLY, CDR2 FYNNEI. V shed 4 bases, J shed 0 bases, and the junction held 3 bases outside the gene matches. This CDR3 contains 17 residues. CDR3 in amino acids: CASSGGLAGGYQETQYF. CDR3 nucleotides: TGTGCCAGCAGTGGAGGACTAGCGGGAGGGTACCAAGAGACCCAGTACTTC.

This chain uses TRBV25-1 with TRBJ2-7; D possibly corresponds to TRBD1 (5 bases). This CDR3 comprises 13 residues. Germline CDR1 and CDR2: MGHDK and SYGVNS. Trimming left V 5 bases short and J 5 bases short, with 13 bases between. CDR3 DNA sequence: TGTGCCAGCAGTTCTCCATGGGGCCACGAGCAGTACTTC. Its protein product is CASSSPWGHEQYF.

The chain carries TRBV6-4 and TRBJ1-1; D is unresolved. The ends were cut back, 3 bases at V and 6 bases at J, with 11 bases in the middle. The CDR3 consists of 13 residues. In germline, CDR1 is MRHNA, CDR2 SNTAGT. CDR3 DNA: TGTGCCAGCAGTGAGGCCCCACTGGCTGAAGCTTTCTTT. Its protein is CASSEAPLAEAFF.

This chain connects TRBV30 to TRBJ2-2, with 7 bases identical to TRBD2. CDR1 and CDR2 (germline): GTSNPN, SVGIG (reference sequence). There are 14 residues in the CDR3. CDR3 residues: CASGRGSITGELFF. The CDR3 bases are TGTGCTTCCGGGCGCGGGAGTATCACCGGGGAGCTGTTTTTT. The entire variable domain, with the rest obtained from reference TRBV30 and TRBJ2-2, is as follows: SQTIHQWPATLVQPVGSPLSLECTVEGTSNPNLYWYRQAAGRGLQLLFYSVGIGQISSEVPQNLSASRPQDRQFILSSKKLLLSDSGFYLCASGRGSITGELFFGEGSRLTVL.

This sequence joins TRBV2 and TRBJ1-5; 7 positions agree with TRBD1. J lost 4 bases, V lost 4 bases, and 7 bases had no gene match. CDR3 length: 15 residues. Germline loops: CDR1 SNHLY, CDR2 FYNNEI. The chain's CDR3 is CASSGGPTGNQPQHF. As DNA, the CDR3 is TGTGCCAGCAGTGGGGGGCCGACAGGGAATCAGCCCCAGCATTTT.

The genes are TRBV7-9 and TRBJ1-1; tentatively, D is TRBD1 (6 bases). CDR1 and CDR2 (germline): SEHNR, FQNEAQ (reference sequence). This CDR3 is 14 amino acids long. V lost 2 bases and J lost 5, with 12 bases in between. CDR3 nucleotide sequence: TGTGCCAGCAGCTTATTACAGGGCTGGACTGAAGCTTTCTTT. This translates into CASSLLQGWTEAFF. The variable domain in full, with the rest retrieved from reference TRBV7-9 and TRBJ1-1, is DTGVSQNPRHKITKRGQNVTFRCDPISEHNRLYWYRQTLGQGPEFLTYFQNEAQLEKSRLLSDRFSAERPKGSFSTLEIQRTEQGDSAMYLCASSLLQGWTEAFFGQGTRLTVV.

This sequence joins TRBV28 and TRBJ2-5, with D maybe TRBD2 (6 bases). There are 14 residues in the CDR3. V lost 5 bases and J 5 bases, leaving 15 bases between the germline ends. Per the germline V gene, CDR1 is MDHEN and CDR2 is SYDVKM. CDR3 sequence reads: CASSPGLAGETQYF. CDR3 nucleotides: TGTGCCAGCAGTCCGGGACTCGCCGGGGAGACCCAGTACTTC. The full variable domain, with the rest looked up from reference TRBV28 and TRBJ2-5, is DVKVTQSSRYLVKRTGEKVFLECVQDMDHENMFWYRQDPGLGLRLIYFSYDVKMKEKGDIPEGYSVSREKKERFSLILESASTNQTSMYLCASSPGLAGETQYFGPGTRLLVL.

The CDR3 coding sequence is TGTGCCAGCAGCTCCGGGACGGCGAACACTGAAGCTTTCTTT. It translates to CASSSGTANTEAFF. The chain employs TRBV11-1 and TRBJ1-1; D is possibly TRBD1 (5 bases). V was clipped by 4 bases and J by 1 base, with 10 bases between them. The germline gives CDR1 SGHAT, CDR2 FQDESV (reference sequence). The CDR3 extends over 14 amino acids.

The chain couples TRBV9 to TRBJ2-2; D unresolved. This CDR3 is built from 14 residues. Trimming removed 1 base from V and 0 bases from J, with 4 bases in between. CDR1 is SGDLS and CDR2 is YYNGEE in the germline V gene. In DNA, the CDR3 is TGTGCCAGCAGCGTATCCGCGAACACCGGGGAGCTGTTTTTT. This gives the protein CASSVSANTGELFF.

The V gene is TRBV19, the J gene TRBJ2-7, with 9 bases fitting TRBD1. In germline, CDR1 is LNHDA, CDR2 SQIVND (reference sequence). V lost 6 bases and J lost 6; bases outside the gene matches: 6. The CDR3 runs to 13 residues. In DNA, the CDR3 is TGTGCCAGTAGGCGGGACAGGGATTCCGAGCAGTACTTC. Protein product: CASRRDRDSEQYF.

The gene calls are TRBV5-1 and TRBJ2-5, with TRBD1 as a possible D gene (5 bases). Looked up from germline, CDR1 is SGHRS and CDR2 is YFSETQ. CDR3 length: 14 residues. V gave up 4 bases and J gave up 4 bases, with 14 bases separating them. The CDR3 nucleotides are TGCGCCAGCAGCGTAGCAGGAACAGGAGAGACCCAGTACTTC. Translation: CASSVAGTGETQYF. Full variable domain (rest looked up from reference TRBV5-1 and TRBJ2-5): KAGVTQTPRYLIKTRGQQVTLSCSPISGHRSVSWYQQTPGQGLQFLFEYFSETQRNKGNFPGRFSGRQFSNSRSEMNVSTLELGDSALYLCASSVAGTGETQYFGPGTRLLVL.

J is TRBJ2-6 and V is TRBV11-2; D remains ambiguous. Looked up from germline, CDR1 is SGHAT and CDR2 is FQNNGV. V was shortened by 1 base and J by 1 base, with 11 bases between the two germline ends. The CDR3 contains 17 residues. The chain's CDR3 is CASSLGSAVSGANVLTF. The CDR3 coding sequence is TGTGCCAGCAGCTTAGGGTCCGCGGTTTCTGGGGCCAACGTCCTGACTTTC.

This clone was counted only a few times. The chain couples TRBV7-9 to TRBJ1-2, with unresolved D. The CDR3 covers 14 residues. Germline-derived CDR1 and CDR2 are SEHNR and FQNEAQ (reference sequence). With 3 bases removed from V and 0 bases from J, the gap between germline ends came to 8 bases. CDR3 in DNA: TGTGCCAGCAGCTTTACCGGTCCTAACTATGGCTACACCTTC. Translation: CASSFTGPNYGYTF.

This clone was recorded only once. V and J are TRBV30 and TRBJ1-1; no reliable D call. V dropped 1 base and J dropped 11 bases, with 11 bases sitting between them. Germline CDR1 GTSNPN, CDR2 SVGIG (reference sequence). The CDR3 consists of 11 residues. The CDR3 coding sequence is TGTGCCTGGAGTGAGTCCCAGCGGGCTTTCTTT. Its protein is CAWSESQRAFF.

The chain couples TRBV6-1 to TRBJ1-1, with D unresolved. Looked up from germline, CDR1 is MNHNS and CDR2 is SASEGT. Trimming pared 6 bases from V and 4 bases from J, leaving 12 bases between. The CDR3 is 13 residues long. The CDR3 loop is CASSRAASTEAFF. The CDR3 DNA follows: TGTGCCAGCAGCCGGGCGGCAAGCACTGAAGCTTTCTTT.